The table lists the clone carrying this TCR beta chain with a few counts. Its antigen is still unknown. This may arise from a read error, as a much more abundant clone is one base away. This sample is drawn from a study of neurological immune-mediated disorders. General study results and limits: Multiple sclerosis was found to have the least TCR clonal expansion, below healthy controls, and HTLV-1-associated myelopathy the most. Private repertoires in all groups were suggested, as expanded clones shared no CDR3 amino acid sequences across subjects. Association with the multiple sclerosis repertoire cluster was not found for any clinical or MRI feature.

Germline assignment: CDR1 KGHSH and CDR2 LQKENI. CDR3 length equals 15 residues. The making of cDNA relied on 5'RACE with 10-nucleotide random UMIs. MiXCR was run by TCRdb on the 5' RACE reads, yielding one entry per CDR3 protein. The table records tens of thousands of distinct CDR3 sequences, about 2.5% of them present only once. The receptor was isolated from a man aged 50 to 60 with multiple sclerosis. The chain carries TRBV18 and TRBJ2-2, with D tentatively TRBD1 or TRBD2 (5 bases each). The source material was PBMCs. CDR3 region: CASSPIGQSTGALFF. The CDR3 nucleotides read TGTGCCAGCTCACCAATTGGACAAAGTACCGGGGCGCTGTTTTTT.